The entry that follows covers one T cell receptor beta chain sequence. Its antigen is unidentified. This entry is derived from a study of blood T cells in healthy people across ages. Study outcomes and limitations: Higher diversity and more naive CD4+ cells were features of long-lived donors, compared to aged donors.

Combining a sample-barcoded 5' primer with a J-beta primer mix, a second PCR ran for 7 to 11 cycles. TCRdb re-called the 5' RACE reads with MiXCR, one entry per CDR3 protein. This table holds hundreds of thousands of distinct CDR3 sequences, about 42% found once. Researchers isolated at least 7 million PBMCs per sample. Extraction yielded at least 5 micrograms of total RNA per sample. The CDR3 extends over 13 amino acids. V lost 3 bases and J lost 3, with 11 bases in between. Germline loops: CDR1 DFQATT, CDR2 SNEGSKA (reference sequence). Specimen: blood. The clonotype was recovered from a man aged 60-69 years in good health. The chain combines TRBV20-1 with TRBJ1-2, with D hard to call. CDR3 sequence: CSARKFRHYGYTF. The CDR3, as DNA: TGCAGTGCTAGGAAGTTCCGGCACTATGGCTACACCTTC.